The T cell receptor beta chain described here comes from a study of OX40 agonist ivuxolimab in advanced cancers. J gave up 7 bases and V 4 bases, and 3 bases lay outside the gene matches. The CDR3 consists of 13 residues. CDR1 and CDR2 from the germline V gene are MNHEY and SMNVEV (reference sequence). Sequenced by immunoSEQ multiplex PCR; TCRdb stores in-frame clones only, minus some. The repertoire includes about 45,000 clones, around 83% of them detected once, and 2.6% sits in the top ten. The J gene is TRBJ2-2, the V gene TRBV27, with 7 bases fitting TRBD2. The sequence came from an adult with an advanced solid tumor such as melanoma, head and neck, liver or kidney cancer. This sample comprised CD4+ or CD8+ T cells sorted from blood, obtained in a trial of the OX40 agonist ivuxolimab. This chain's CDR3 is CASSSGEGGELFF. The CDR3 region has the DNA TGTGCCAGCAGTTCCGGGGAGGGCGGGGAGCTGTTTTTT.